The rows below give T cell receptor beta chains drawn from one sample of a study of beta chain features in type 1 diabetes. TCRdb's copy holds only in-frame clones and misses some; the assay was immunoSEQ multiplex PCR. Of more than 300,000 clones detected, roughly 12% appear once; the ten largest clones hold 0.0085% to 0.012%. Sequencing was performed on naive CD4+ T cells from blood. The origin of the receptors is a woman aged 18-29 years with type 1 diabetes. Each CDR3 is given with its conserved first and last residue. Each record gives: V gene, D gene, J gene, clone size, CDR3 DNA, CDR3 protein. A D gene is named only where the DNA matches it firmly. Clone size is not always given. Where it is, it says once, few, many or a class for expanded clones.

V: TRBV5-6; D: TRBD1; J: TRBJ1-5; size: .; DNA: TGTGCCAGCAGCCTGGAGGGGACAGGGATGCTCCAGCCCCAGCATTTT; CDR3: CASSLEGTGMLQPQHF
V: TRBV28; D: .; J: TRBJ1-1; size: .; DNA: TGTGCCAGCAGGTCCGGGGGCACTGAAGCTTTCTTT; CDR3: CASRSGGTEAFF
V: TRBV13; D: .; J: TRBJ2-2; size: few; DNA: TGTGCCAGCAGCTTCAGGGTTCAGAACGATCTGGGCGGGGAGCTGTTTTTT; CDR3: CASSFRVQNDLGGELFF
V: TRBV4-3; D: TRBD1; J: TRBJ2-2; size: few; DNA: TGCGCCAGCAGCCAAGCCGGGACAGGGAAAATCGGGGAGCTGTTTTTT; CDR3: CASSQAGTGKIGELFF
V: TRBV15; D: .; J: TRBJ2-7; size: .; DNA: TGTGCCACCAGCACCTCCGGGATACCCTACGAGCAGTACTTC; CDR3: CATSTSGIPYEQYF
V: TRBV9; D: .; J: TRBJ2-5; size: .; DNA: TGTGCCAGCAGCACCACACCGGGGGAGACCCAGTACTTC; CDR3: CASSTTPGETQYF
V: TRBV7-2; D: .; J: TRBJ2-5; size: few; DNA: TGTGCCAGCAGCCTGTACCAAGAGACCCAGTACTTC; CDR3: CASSLYQETQYF
V: TRBV2; D: TRBD1; J: TRBJ2-1; size: .; DNA: TGTGCCAGCAGGACCGGACAGGGGGCGTCCGAGTTCTTC; CDR3: CASRTGQGASEFF
V: TRBV9; D: .; J: TRBJ2-1; size: few; DNA: TGTGCCAGCAGCACCGGGATACCCCTCAATGAGCAGTTCTTC; CDR3: CASSTGIPLNEQFF
V: TRBV29-1; D: TRBD2; J: TRBJ2-7; size: few; DNA: TGCAGCGTCCTCCCGGGACTAGCGACATACGAGCAGTACTTC; CDR3: CSVLPGLATYEQYF
V: TRBV9; D: TRBD2; J: TRBJ2-1; size: .; DNA: TGTGCCAGTCGCGGGACTAGCTCCCCCTACAATGAGCAGTTCTTC; CDR3: CASRGTSSPYNEQFF
V: TRBV4-3; D: TRBD1; J: TRBJ1-1; size: .; DNA: TGCGCCAGCAGCCAAGTGACAGGGGGTACTGAAGCTTTCTTT; CDR3: CASSQVTGGTEAFF
V: TRBV29-1; D: .; J: TRBJ2-2; size: few; DNA: TGCAGCGTTGGGGGGCGGTACACCGGGGAGCTGTTTTTT; CDR3: CSVGGRYTGELFF
V: TRBV18; D: .; J: TRBJ2-7; size: few; DNA: TGTGCCAGCTCACTCGGGACACCAGGAGCCTACGAGCAGTACTTC; CDR3: CASSLGTPGAYEQYF
V: TRBV14; D: .; J: TRBJ2-5; size: few; DNA: TGTGCCAGCAGCCAGCACCTCGGGGAGACCCAGTACTTC; CDR3: CASSQHLGETQYF
V: TRBV28; D: .; J: TRBJ2-1; size: few; DNA: TGTGCCAGCAGTTTATCCATCCAGGTCTACAATGAGCAGTTCTTC; CDR3: CASSLSIQVYNEQFF
V: TRBV11-2; D: .; J: TRBJ1-1; size: .; DNA: TGTGCCAGCAGCTTAAGGGGTGGCACTGAAGCTTTCTTT; CDR3: CASSLRGGTEAFF
V: TRBV9; D: .; J: TRBJ2-1; size: .; DNA: TGTGCCAGCAGCGTAGGGAGACTAGAAAGTGAGCAGTTCTTC; CDR3: CASSVGRLESEQFF
V: TRBV5-1; D: TRBD2; J: TRBJ2-5; size: few; DNA: TGCGCCAGCAGCCAACTAGCGGCCCAAGAGACCCAGTACTTC; CDR3: CASSQLAAQETQYF
V: TRBV29-1; D: .; J: TRBJ1-1; size: .; DNA: TGCAGCGCTCTACAGTACAGGGTTGACACTGAAGCTTTCTTT; CDR3: CSALQYRVDTEAFF
V: TRBV6-5; D: TRBD1; J: TRBJ1-6; size: few; DNA: TGTGCCAGCAGTTACACGGGACAGGGAAGTAATTCACCCCTCCACTTT; CDR3: CASSYTGQGSNSPLHF
V: TRBV5-6; D: .; J: TRBJ2-3; size: few; DNA: TGTGCCAGCAGTTTTCTAGCGCCGAGCACAGATACGCAGTATTTT; CDR3: CASSFLAPSTDTQYF
V: TRBV7-9; D: TRBD2; J: TRBJ2-5; size: .; DNA: TGTGCCAGCAGCTTAGCGGGGGGGGAGACCCAGTACTTC; CDR3: CASSLAGGETQYF
V: TRBV7-2; D: .; J: TRBJ2-3; size: few; DNA: TGTGCCAGCAGCTTAGTAGGGGGCACAGATACGCAGTATTTT; CDR3: CASSLVGGTDTQYF
V: TRBV19; D: .; J: TRBJ2-5; size: .; DNA: TGTGCCAGTAGTTATCAGGCCGGTGAGACCCAGTACTTC; CDR3: CASSYQAGETQYF
V: TRBV6-5; D: TRBD2; J: TRBJ2-7; size: .; DNA: TGTGCCAGCAGTTACCCCGGGACTAGCGGGACCCGCGAGCAGTACTTC; CDR3: CASSYPGTSGTREQYF
V: TRBV5-1; D: .; J: TRBJ1-2; size: .; DNA: TGCGCCAGCAGCTTGGGCAGGGTGATCTACACCTTC; CDR3: CASSLGRVIYTF
V: TRBV7-9; D: TRBD2; J: TRBJ2-7; size: few; DNA: TGTGCCAGCAGCTTAGTGGGACTAGCGGTCCCCGAGCAGTACTTC; CDR3: CASSLVGLAVPEQYF
V: TRBV7-9; D: .; J: TRBJ1-1; size: few; DNA: TGTGCCAGCACCACATCGGGGGGGGACACTGAAGCTTTCTTT; CDR3: CASTTSGGDTEAFF
V: TRBV4-3; D: TRBD1; J: TRBJ1-2; size: few; DNA: TGCGCCAGCAGCCAAGACATCCCTAGGACAGGGGCTAACTATGGCTACACCTTC; CDR3: CASSQDIPRTGANYGYTF
V: TRBV5-1; D: .; J: TRBJ2-5; size: .; DNA: TGCGCCAGCAGACTAGACGGTCAAGAGACCCAGTACTTC; CDR3: CASRLDGQETQYF
V: TRBV29-1; D: .; J: TRBJ2-5; size: few; DNA: TGCAGCGTCGAGACTATCATGGAGACCCAGTACTTC; CDR3: CSVETIMETQYF
V: TRBV30; D: TRBD2; J: TRBJ2-7; size: few; DNA: TGTGCCTGGAGTGTACGGCTAGCGGCCTACGAGCAGTACTTC; CDR3: CAWSVRLAAYEQYF
V: TRBV28; D: .; J: TRBJ2-5; size: few; DNA: TGTGCCAGCAGTCTCAGGGTGGGATTCCAAGAGACCCAGTACTTC; CDR3: CASSLRVGFQETQYF
V: TRBV28; D: .; J: TRBJ2-7; size: .; DNA: TGTGCCAGCACTATAACCCCTTCCGGGACCTACGAGCAGTACTTC; CDR3: CASTITPSGTYEQYF
V: TRBV5-1; D: .; J: TRBJ2-7; size: few; DNA: TGCGCCAGCAGCCCAGGGATTCGCTCCTACGAGCAGTACTTC; CDR3: CASSPGIRSYEQYF
V: TRBV14; D: .; J: TRBJ2-3; size: few; DNA: TGTGCCAGCAGCCCTCGGAGAGATACGCAGTATTTT; CDR3: CASSPRRDTQYF
V: TRBV7-2; D: .; J: TRBJ1-5; size: .; DNA: TGTGCCAGCAGCTTAGTAGCCGGAATGAATCAGCCCCAGCATTTT; CDR3: CASSLVAGMNQPQHF
V: TRBV5-1; D: TRBD2; J: TRBJ2-3; size: .; DNA: TGCGCCAGCAGCCGCCTAGCGGGCCACACAGATACGCAGTATTTT; CDR3: CASSRLAGHTDTQYF
V: TRBV7-9; D: .; J: TRBJ1-1; size: .; DNA: TGTGCCAGCAGCTTAGCTGCCGGGGATGAAGCTTTCTTT; CDR3: CASSLAAGDEAFF
V: TRBV27; D: .; J: TRBJ1-2; size: .; DNA: TGTGCCAGCAGTTTAGTGGGCACCTCTAACTATGGCTACACCTTC; CDR3: CASSLVGTSNYGYTF
V: TRBV5-4; D: .; J: TRBJ2-1; size: .; DNA: TGTGCCAGCAGCTTGTCCTCGAGCTCCTACAATGAGCAGTTCTTC; CDR3: CASSLSSSSYNEQFF
V: TRBV29-1; D: TRBD2; J: TRBJ2-1; size: few; DNA: TGCAGCGCGACTAGCGGGGGGGCCGGTGAGCAGTTCTTC; CDR3: CSATSGGAGEQFF
V: TRBV13; D: .; J: TRBJ1-6; size: .; DNA: TGTGCCAGCAGCTCCAGGGCCCAAAATTCACCCCTCCACTTT; CDR3: CASSSRAQNSPLHF
V: TRBV2; D: .; J: TRBJ1-1; size: .; DNA: TGTGCCAGCAGCATTGACAGAAACACTGAAGCTTTCTTT; CDR3: CASSIDRNTEAFF
V: TRBV7-9; D: .; J: TRBJ2-1; size: .; DNA: TGTGCCAGCAGCCTGAGGGGGGCTAGCGGAGGGGAATACAATGAGCAGTTCTTC; CDR3: CASSLRGASGGEYNEQFF
V: TRBV28; D: TRBD2; J: TRBJ2-1; size: .; DNA: TGTGCCAGCAGTCCCGCTAGCGGGGCCTACAATGAGCAGTTCTTC; CDR3: CASSPASGAYNEQFF
V: TRBV9; D: TRBD2; J: TRBJ2-3; size: few; DNA: TGTGCCAGCAGCGCAAGACTAGCCCTCATTTGGGATACGCAGTATTTT; CDR3: CASSARLALIWDTQYF
V: TRBV5-1; D: .; J: TRBJ2-5; size: .; DNA: TGCGCCAGCAGCTCACGGGGGACTGCACGGGAGACCCAGTACTTC; CDR3: CASSSRGTARETQYF
V: TRBV7-2; D: TRBD1; J: TRBJ2-1; size: few; DNA: TGTGCCAGCAGCCCTAGGGAACTGGGACAGCACAATGAGCAGTTCTTC; CDR3: CASSPRELGQHNEQFF
V: TRBV19; D: TRBD2; J: TRBJ2-1; size: .; DNA: TGTGCCAGTAGGAAGACTAGCGGAGGGGATGAGCAGTTCTTC; CDR3: CASRKTSGGDEQFF
V: TRBV7-9; D: TRBD2; J: TRBJ2-3; size: few; DNA: TGTGCCAGCAGCTTAAGAAGCGGGGGGCCCCGCACAGATACGCAGTATTTT; CDR3: CASSLRSGGPRTDTQYF
V: TRBV2; D: TRBD2; J: TRBJ2-3; size: few; DNA: TGTGCCAGCAGTCTTCTAGCGGGAGCGGGTGCAGATACGCAGTATTTT; CDR3: CASSLLAGAGADTQYF
V: TRBV6-5; D: .; J: TRBJ2-7; size: .; DNA: TGTGCCAGCAGCCGAGAGAGCTCCTACGAGCAGTACTTC; CDR3: CASSRESSYEQYF
V: TRBV2; D: .; J: TRBJ1-4; size: .; DNA: TGTGCCAGCAGTGTTGGTTTCCTGGTTTCGGGGGCAACTAATGAAAAACTGTTTTTT; CDR3: CASSVGFLVSGATNEKLFF